This TCR beta chain was sequenced in a study of shared clonotypes between healthy human individuals. Per the germline V gene, CDR1 is LNHDA and CDR2 is SQIVND (reference sequence). V shed 1 base, J shed 3 bases, and the junction held 9 bases outside the gene matches. The CDR3 consists of 18 residues. Sequencing was at deep level. The authors' processing: In the immunoSEQ data, sequences were junction-only and lacked quality scores, so filtering differed. Produced via immunoSEQ multiplex PCR; TCRdb's table is partial and in-frame only. V and J calls and clone size are those listed in that table; D and trimming were worked out from the DNA. The data show 2 million to 2.5 million clones, with just over 90% seen just once and under 0.45% held by the top ten.

Sequencing input: naive CD4+ T cells from PBMCs. Stated subset: CD45RA+ positively selected. This chain joins TRBV19 and TRBJ2-1, with TRBD2 identical over 10 bases. The sequence was collected from a young man in good health. Some clones in this sample may be carry-over from other donors' samples. The CDR3 DNA reads as TGTGCCAGTAGTATAGCGGGAGGAGCGGGAGGGAGCTACAATGAGCAGTTCTTC. Translated, it gives CASSIAGGAGGSYNEQFF.